This is a list of T cell receptor beta chains from one sample in a study of beta chain features in type 1 diabetes. The protocol was immunoSEQ multiplex PCR, while the TCRdb copy is restricted to in-frame clones and leaves out a portion. Of about 150,000 clones in the sample, around 10% are singletons; the top ten hold roughly 1.9%. Sequencing input: central memory CD4+ T cells from blood. The receptors shown here come from a man in his late teens or twenties in good health. Each CDR3 is given with its conserved first and last residue. The order of the fields is V gene, J gene, clone size, D gene, CDR3 protein, CDR3 DNA. A D gene is named only where the DNA matches it firmly. Size is stated for part of the rows, as once, few or many counts, or as a class when the clone is expanded.

>TRBV20-1|TRBJ2-3|few|NA
CSGSGDTQYF
TGCAGTGGGTCCGGAGATACGCAGTATTTT
>TRBV7-2|TRBJ2-5|few|TRBD1
CASSPRTGPKQTQYF
TGTGCCAGCAGCCCCCGGACAGGGCCGAAGCAGACCCAGTACTTC
>TRBV4-3|TRBJ1-6|few|TRBD1
CASSQVIQGRGPLHF
TGCGCCAGCAGCCAAGTAATACAGGGGCGAGGACCCCTCCACTTT
>TRBV5-4|TRBJ1-4|NA|TRBD1
CASSPGPTQGNEKLFF
TGTGCCAGCAGCCCTGGCCCCACACAGGGGAATGAAAAACTGTTTTTT
>TRBV11-2|TRBJ2-5|few|NA
CASSLDGETQYF
TGTGCCAGCAGCTTAGATGGGGAGACCCAGTACTTC
>TRBV29-1|TRBJ1-3|NA|NA
CSVGEGGGNTIYF
TGCAGCGTTGGCGAGGGAGGTGGAAACACCATATATTTT
>TRBV2|TRBJ2-5|few|NA
CASSAQGGPETQYF
TGTGCCAGCAGTGCCCAGGGAGGCCCGGAGACCCAGTACTTC
>TRBV5-4|TRBJ2-1|many|NA
CASSLSTGTPFNEQFF
TGTGCCAGCAGCTTGTCCACCGGGACACCGTTCAATGAGCAGTTCTTC
>TRBV29-1|TRBJ1-3|NA|TRBD1
CSVSTGRTGNTIYF
TGCAGCGTCTCGACAGGGAGGACTGGAAACACCATATATTTT
>TRBV29-1|TRBJ2-5|NA|TRBD2
CSVDGSGRSGSAQYF
TGCAGCGTTGACGGCAGCGGGAGATCGGGTAGTGCCCAGTACTTC
>TRBV5-1|TRBJ2-5|NA|NA
CASRRASRAETQYF
TGCGCCAGCAGGAGGGCTAGCCGGGCAGAGACCCAGTACTTC
>TRBV14|TRBJ1-1|NA|NA
CASSQEDWRNTEAFF
TGTGCCAGCAGCCAAGAAGACTGGAGAAACACTGAAGCTTTCTTT
>TRBV11-1|TRBJ2-1|NA|TRBD1
CASSLGRGQGPNNEQFF
TGTGCCAGCAGCTTAGGTAGGGGACAGGGTCCGAACAATGAGCAGTTCTTC
>TRBV2|TRBJ1-2|few|NA
CASTVLYGYTF
TGTGCCAGCACCGTCCTCTATGGCTACACCTTC
>TRBV30|TRBJ1-2|NA|NA
CAWSLTYGYTF
TGTGCCTGGAGTTTAACCTATGGCTACACCTTC
>TRBV29-1|TRBJ1-1|NA|NA
CSAGRSNTEAFF
TGCAGCGCCGGAAGGTCGAACACTGAAGCTTTCTTT
>TRBV13|TRBJ1-2|NA|NA
CASSPTTGFGYTF
TGTGCCAGCAGCCCTACAACAGGGTTTGGCTACACCTTC
>TRBV7-2|TRBJ1-1|few|NA
CASSLKSGAPFF
TGTGCCAGCAGCTTGAAATCAGGGGCGCCTTTCTTT
>TRBV10-3|TRBJ2-2|few|NA
CAISPRGGADGELFF
TGTGCCATCAGCCCGAGGGGGGGCGCAGACGGGGAGCTGTTTTTT
>TRBV29-1|TRBJ1-2|few|NA
CSVVIRSYGYTF
TGCAGCGTTGTGATCAGATCCTATGGCTACACCTTC
>TRBV21-1|TRBJ2-2|few|NA
CASSKAGCVAGELFF
TGTGCCAGCAGCAAAGCCGGGTGTGTCGCCGGGGAGCTGTTTTTT
>TRBV7-3|TRBJ2-1|many|TRBD1
CASSPTGAQTNEQFF
TGTGCCAGCAGCCCAACAGGGGCTCAGACGAATGAGCAGTTCTTC
>TRBV7-2|TRBJ2-7|NA|NA
CASSLSAGFGSYEQYF
TGTGCCAGCAGCCTTTCCGCCGGGTTTGGGTCCTACGAGCAGTACTTC
>TRBV6-6|TRBJ2-5|few|TRBD1
CAISVTGGAGETQYF
TGTGCCATCAGTGTGACAGGGGGAGCGGGAGAGACCCAGTACTTC
>TRBV7-2|TRBJ2-3|NA|NA
CASSSTGGDTQYF
TGTGCCAGCAGCTCGACAGGAGGAGATACGCAGTATTTT
>TRBV21-1|TRBJ2-1|few|NA
CASSKVLRVSYNEQFF
TGTGCCAGCAGCAAAGTGCTCAGGGTTTCCTACAATGAGCAGTTCTTC
>TRBV9|TRBJ2-7|NA|TRBD1
CASSPRTGGTYEQYF
TGTGCCAGCAGCCCGAGGACAGGGGGGACCTACGAGCAGTACTTC
>TRBV13|TRBJ1-6|few|NA
CASSRNSPLHF
TGTGCCAGCAGCCGGAATTCACCCCTCCACTTT
>TRBV30|TRBJ1-2|many|NA
CAWSLQGNYGYTF
TGTGCCTGGAGTCTTCAGGGCAACTATGGCTACACCTTC
>TRBV2|TRBJ2-7|NA|TRBD2
CASRSGTSGGEQYF
TGTGCCAGCAGATCCGGGACTAGCGGGGGAGAGCAGTACTTC
>TRBV4-2|TRBJ2-5|few|NA
CASSPTGTQVGETQYF
TGTGCCAGCAGCCCTACAGGGACCCAGGTCGGGGAGACCCAGTACTTC
>TRBV9|TRBJ2-5|few|NA
CASSTPGTGQETQYF
TGTGCCAGCAGCACCCCCGGGACTGGACAAGAGACCCAGTACTTC
>TRBV29-1|TRBJ2-7|few|NA
CSVEGVSREQYF
TGCAGCGTTGAAGGCGTCAGCCGAGAGCAGTACTTC
>TRBV28|TRBJ2-1|many|NA
CASDTRLPLYNEQFF
TGTGCCAGTGATACGCGGCTTCCTTTATACAATGAGCAGTTCTTC
>TRBV27|TRBJ2-2|NA|TRBD2
CASSSRLAGSAGELFF
TGTGCCAGCAGTTCCCGACTAGCGGGTTCAGCGGGGGAGCTGTTTTTT
>TRBV5-4|TRBJ1-1|many|TRBD1
CASSGQGVNTEAFF
TGTGCCAGCAGCGGACAGGGTGTAAACACTGAAGCTTTCTTT
>TRBV30|TRBJ2-5|medium-sized|TRBD1
CAWSQGQSETQYF
TGTGCCTGGAGTCAGGGACAGTCGGAGACCCAGTACTTC
>TRBV30|TRBJ2-5|NA|NA
CAWSVVSGRPQYF
TGTGCCTGGAGTGTGGTTAGCGGCCGGCCCCAGTACTTC
>TRBV29-1|TRBJ1-2|few|NA
CSAEQGNYGYTF
TGCAGCGCAGAACAGGGAAACTATGGCTACACCTTC
>TRBV4-2|TRBJ2-7|NA|NA
CASSQVESGQGSGEQYF
TGTGCCAGCAGCCAAGTTGAATCCGGGCAGGGTTCGGGAGAGCAGTACTTC
>TRBV27|TRBJ2-7|few|NA
CASSLTYNHEQYF
TGTGCCAGCAGTTTAACCTACAACCACGAGCAGTACTTC
>TRBV9|TRBJ2-4|NA|NA
CASSEQKLAKNIQYF
TGTGCCAGCAGCGAACAGAAGCTAGCCAAAAACATTCAGTACTTC
>TRBV9|TRBJ1-4|NA|NA
CAPPKGKLFF
TGTGCCCCCCCCAAGGGGAAACTGTTTTTT
>TRBV6-5|TRBJ1-5|few|NA
CASNPGGNQPQHF
TGTGCCAGCAACCCGGGGGGCAATCAGCCCCAGCATTTT
>TRBV6-1|TRBJ1-2|NA|NA
CASAGANYGYTF
TGTGCCAGCGCCGGGGCCAACTATGGCTACACCTTC
>TRBV7-9|TRBJ2-7|few|TRBD1
CASSWADRGQEGQYF
TGTGCCAGCAGCTGGGCGGACAGGGGGCAGGAAGGGCAGTACTTC
>TRBV7-8|TRBJ2-7|NA|TRBD1
CASSSGGQGAIEQYF
TGTGCCAGCAGCTCCGGGGGACAGGGGGCCATCGAGCAGTACTTC
>TRBV4-2|TRBJ1-6|few|NA
CASSLTGPGPLHF
TGTGCCAGCAGCCTAACGGGCCCGGGGCCCCTCCACTTT
>TRBV28|TRBJ2-1|NA|TRBD2
CASSFLKLAGSNEQFF
TGTGCCAGCAGTTTCTTGAAACTAGCGGGAAGCAATGAGCAGTTCTTC
>TRBV6-5|TRBJ2-7|few|TRBD1
CASSSLPGQGAYEQYF
TGTGCCAGCAGTTCCCTCCCGGGACAGGGGGCTTACGAGCAGTACTTC
>TRBV19|TRBJ2-4|few|TRBD1
CASSITGAYIQYF
TGTGCCAGTAGTATTACAGGGGCCTACATTCAGTACTTC
>TRBV30|TRBJ1-2|NA|NA
CAWSVKSGLGGGYTF
TGTGCCTGGAGTGTAAAGTCAGGTCTTGGAGGTGGCTACACCTTC
>TRBV18|TRBJ2-7|few|TRBD1
CASSLTGGSGYEQYF
TGTGCCAGCTCACTAACAGGGGGCAGCGGGTACGAGCAGTACTTC
>TRBV18|TRBJ2-7|NA|NA
CASSPTKGAESTIEQYF
TGTGCCAGCTCACCAACGAAAGGGGCGGAATCAACGATCGAGCAGTACTTC
>TRBV4-2|TRBJ2-3|NA|NA
CASSQERTLTDTQYF
TGTGCCAGCAGCCAAGAGAGAACCCTCACAGATACGCAGTATTTT
>TRBV4-3|TRBJ1-5|NA|TRBD1
CASSNNRGPYSNQPQHF
TGCGCCAGCAGCAATAACAGGGGCCCCTATAGCAATCAGCCCCAGCATTTT
>TRBV23-1|TRBJ2-5|many|NA
CASRTASQETQYF
TGCGCCAGCAGGACAGCCTCCCAGGAGACCCAGTACTTC